This T cell receptor beta chain was observed in a study of T cell responses to AZD1222 COVID-19 vaccine. V lost 2 bases to trimming and J lost 2 bases, with 8 bases between them. CDR3 size: 14 residues. Per germline, CDR1 SGHTA and CDR2 FQGTGA. Some clones are missing from TCRdb's copy, which holds only in-frame ones; the method was immunoSEQ multiplex PCR. The sample holds about 100,000 clones, 85% to 90% seen once. Sequenced material: peripheral blood, taken on day 0 of AZD1222 vaccination. This clonotype originated in an adult in good health. The gene calls are TRBV7-3 and TRBJ2-3, with a possible D match to TRBD1 (5 bases). The CDR3 nucleotides read TGTGCCAGCAGCTTATTAGGGGACACAGATACGCAGTATTTT. This encodes CASSLLGDTDTQYF.